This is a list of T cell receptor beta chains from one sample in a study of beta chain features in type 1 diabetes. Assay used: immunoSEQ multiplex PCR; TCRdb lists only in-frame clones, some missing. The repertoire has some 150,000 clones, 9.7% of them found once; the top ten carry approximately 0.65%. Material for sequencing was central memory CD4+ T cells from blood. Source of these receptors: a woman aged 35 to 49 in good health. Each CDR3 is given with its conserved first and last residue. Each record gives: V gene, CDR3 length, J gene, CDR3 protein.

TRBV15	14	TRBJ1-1	CATTSGVQSTEAFF
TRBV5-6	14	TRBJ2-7	CASSLGTGYYEQYF
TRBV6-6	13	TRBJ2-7	CASSPRGYRDKYF
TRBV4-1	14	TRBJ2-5	CASSQDLQGSLVYF
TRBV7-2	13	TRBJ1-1	CASSLGVRAEAFF
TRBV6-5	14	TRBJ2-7	CASRGTASSYEQYF
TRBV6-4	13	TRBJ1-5	CASGSGGRQPQHF
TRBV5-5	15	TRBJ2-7	CASSSGGTGLQEQYF
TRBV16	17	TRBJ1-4	CASSLTQGSATNEKLFF
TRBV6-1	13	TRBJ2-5	CAGRPAGSETQYF
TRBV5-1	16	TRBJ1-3	CASSLGIDGSGNTIYF
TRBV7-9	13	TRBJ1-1	CASSLDSSTEAFF
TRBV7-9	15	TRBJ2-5	CASTFWGGGRETQYF
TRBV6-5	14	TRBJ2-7	CASTGTASSYEQYF
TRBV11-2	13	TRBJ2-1	CASSSTAGIEQFF
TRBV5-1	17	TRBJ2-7	CASSYSDGIPGGYEQYF
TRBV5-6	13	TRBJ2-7	CASSEQGAYEQYF
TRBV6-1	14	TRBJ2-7	CASSLGASPYEQYF